Below, 23 T cell receptor beta chains from the same sample are listed, as sequenced in a study of blood T cells in healthy people across ages. Together with a sample-barcoded 5' primer, a J-beta primer mix was included in a second PCR lasting about 6 to 12 cycles. TCRdb reanalysed the 5' RACE reads using MiXCR and keeps one entry per CDR3 protein. The sample carries around 1,000,000 distinct CDR3 sequences, about 25% recorded once. These data were also filed under a second study, of T cells of mothers and their children.

The sample taken for sequencing was blood. The origin of the receptors is a girl aged 2 to 10 in good health.

This clonotype appeared a few times. The chain's CDR3 is CATMGQGNDEQFF. The CDR3 nucleotides are TGTGCCACCATGGGACAGGGAAACGATGAGCAGTTCTTC. This chain joins TRBV10-3 and TRBJ2-5; 9 bases line up with TRBD1. The J call may be faulty, since TRBJ2-1 better matches the DNA end. Germline values: CDR1 ENHRY, CDR2 SYGVKD. The CDR3 sequence is 13 residues long.

The chain joins TRBV6-1 to TRBJ2-5; 9 bases align to TRBD2. Trimming removed 2 bases from V and 2 bases from J; junction bases left unmatched: 3. CDR1 and CDR2 from the germline V gene are MNHNS and SASEGT. The length of the CDR3 is 15 residues. CDR3 in DNA: TGTGCCAGCAGTGAAAGGGCGGGGGGGCAAGAGACCCAGTACTTC. The encoded protein is CASSERAGGQETQYF.

The chain carries TRBV6-2 or TRBV6-3 and TRBJ2-7; D might be TRBD2 (6 bases). Looked up from germline, CDR1 is MNHEY and CDR2 is SVGEGT. V lost 8 bases and J 7 bases, leaving 21 bases between the germline ends. This CDR3 is built from 14 residues. CDR3 DNA sequence: TGTGCCAGCTCCAATTGGGCTTCGGCGGGAGAGCAGTACTTC. This translates into CASSNWASAGEQYF.

This clonotype was seen many times. V is TRBV4-3 and J is TRBJ1-4; unclear D gene. Germline loops: CDR1 LGHNA, CDR2 YSLEER. The V gene lost 2 bases and the J gene lost 8 bases, with 9 bases spanning the gap. This CDR3 region has 13 residues. In DNA, the CDR3 is TGCGCCAGCAGCCAACTCCTGAGGGAAAAACTGTTTTTT. Translating it yields CASSQLLREKLFF.

The gene calls are TRBV12-3 or TRBV12-4 and TRBJ1-1; D gene ambiguous. This CDR3 has 16 residues. V shed 3 bases and J shed 0 bases, with 14 bases lying between them. This CDR3 reads CASSFDQVRMNTEAFF. Here the CDR3 DNA reads TGTGCCAGCAGTTTTGACCAGGTTAGGATGAACACTGAAGCTTTCTTT.

This clonotype was detected a few times. The chain has TRBV7-3 and TRBJ2-5; tentative D call: TRBD1 (6 bases). The germline gives CDR1 SGHTA, CDR2 FQGTGA. V gave up 6 bases and J gave up 4 bases, with 15 bases separating them. The CDR3 extends over 14 amino acids. The CDR3 reads CASRTGGGTETQYF. DNA for the CDR3: TGTGCCAGCAGGACAGGAGGAGGAACAGAGACCCAGTACTTC.

J is TRBJ2-5 and V is TRBV29-1; 9 bases fit TRBD1. Gene TRBJ2-1 matches the end of the DNA better, so the J call may be wrong. There are 13 residues in the CDR3. CDR1 SQVTM and CDR2 ANQGSEA come from the germline V gene. CDR3 sequence: CSVQKTGGNEQFF. The CDR3 DNA follows: TGCAGCGTTCAAAAGACAGGGGGCAATGAGCAGTTCTTC.

This clonotype has a handful of counts. This chain connects TRBV7-2 to TRBJ2-7, with D perhaps TRBD2 (5 bases). Trimming removed 5 bases at V and 2 bases at J, with 16 bases between. Germline loops: CDR1 SGHTA, CDR2 FQGNSA. There are 15 residues in the CDR3. The CDR3 spells CASSTYFGETYEQYF. CDR3 nucleotides: TGTGCCAGCAGCACCTATTTCGGGGAGACCTACGAGCAGTACTTC. Using reference TRBV7-2 and TRBJ2-7 for the parts outside the CDR3, the full variable domain is GAGVSQSPSNKVTEKGKDVELRCDPISGHTALYWYRQSLGQGLEFLIYFQGNSAPDKSGLPSDRFSAERTGGSVSTLTIQRTQQEDSAVYLCASSTYFGETYEQYFGPGTRLTVT.

This clonotype has only a few counts. V usage is TRBV4-1 and J usage is TRBJ1-2; 8 bases line up with TRBD1. The germline V gene encodes CDR1 MGHRA and CDR2 YSYEKL. The junction had 11 bases not matched to a gene; V was cut back by 3 bases and J by 8 bases. There are 15 residues in the CDR3. This chain's CDR3 is CASSQPSDRARGYTF. The DNA of the CDR3 is TGCGCCAGCAGCCAGCCATCGGACAGGGCAAGAGGCTACACCTTC.

The V call is TRBV29-1, the J call TRBJ1-1; TRBD1 aligns across 8 bases. The trim removed 4 bases at V and 4 bases at J, leaving 2 bases unmatched. Per germline, CDR1 SQVTM and CDR2 ANQGSEA. The CDR3 covers 12 residues. CDR3 loop: CSVATGGTEAFF. The CDR3 nucleotides are TGCAGCGTTGCCACAGGGGGCACTGAAGCTTTCTTT.

The sample holds a few counts of this clonotype. The gene calls are TRBV20-1 and TRBJ1-2; D is unclear. The CDR3 is made up of 13 amino acids. Trimming took off 6 bases at V and 11 bases at J, with 22 bases between the two ends. CDR1 DFQATT and CDR2 SNEGSKA come from the germline V gene (reference sequence). The CDR3 region is CSALSVTGKEYTF. The CDR3 DNA reads TGCAGTGCCTTATCCGTAACCGGGAAGGAATACACCTTC.

The CDR3: CASRITGTYEQYF. CDR3 sequence (DNA): TGTGCCAGCAGGATCACTGGAACCTACGAGCAGTACTTC. The chain joins TRBV28 to TRBJ2-7; D not certain. V was trimmed by 6 bases and J by 2 bases, leaving 11 bases between them. Germline V CDR1 and CDR2: MDHEN, SYDVKM. This CDR3 is 13 amino acids long. The full variable domain, with the rest looked up from reference TRBV28 and TRBJ2-7, is DVKVTQSSRYLVKRTGEKVFLECVQDMDHENMFWYRQDPGLGLRLIYFSYDVKMKEKGDIPEGYSVSREKKERFSLILESASTNQTSMYLCASRITGTYEQYFGPGTRLTVT.

The chain carries TRBV7-2 and TRBJ1-5, with D uncertain. Germline V gives CDR1 SGHTA, CDR2 FQGNSA. CDR3 length: 12 residues. V was pared by 5 bases and J by 4 bases, with 6 bases between. CDR3 residues: CASSRKNQPQHF. Written as DNA, the CDR3 is TGTGCCAGCAGCCGAAAAAATCAGCCCCAGCATTTT.

The rearrangement joins TRBV5-1 to TRBJ2-7; tentatively, D is TRBD2 (5 bases). Deletions cut 0 bases from V and 4 bases from J, with 11 bases between. The germline V gene encodes CDR1 SGHRS and CDR2 YFSETQ. The CDR3 sequence is 14 residues long. CDR3 coding DNA: TGCGCCAGCAGCTTGGCCCGGGAAGATTACGAGCAGTACTTC. Its translation is CASSLAREDYEQYF.

The V call is TRBV3-1, the J call TRBJ1-6; D not resolved. The CDR3 sequence is 12 residues long. Germline V CDR1 and CDR2: LGHDT, YNNKEL (reference sequence). V was clipped by 6 bases and J by 10 bases, with 10 bases between them. This CDR3 is CASRAKGSPLHF. In DNA form, the CDR3 reads TGTGCCAGCAGGGCGAAGGGATCACCCCTCCACTTT.

This chain uses TRBV7-2 with TRBJ2-5; 13 positions agree with TRBD2. The J call may be in error: the DNA end matches TRBJ2-7 better. There are 18 residues in the CDR3. Germline CDR1 reads SGHTA; CDR2 reads FQGNSA. The DNA of the CDR3 is TGTGCCAGCAGCTCCAAGGTGCCGGGACTAGCGGGATCCTACGAGCAGTACTTC. Its protein is CASSSKVPGLAGSYEQYF.

This clonotype was seen more than once but under ten times. The chain carries TRBV6-1 and TRBJ1-4, with unresolved D. There are 13 residues in the CDR3. Germline V gene sequence: CDR1 MNHNS, CDR2 SASEGT. Trimming pared 1 base from V and 8 bases from J, leaving 8 bases between. CDR3 nucleotides: TGTGCCAGCAGTGAAGTGCTCCGCGAAAAACTGTTTTTT. Protein product: CASSEVLREKLFF.

In the case of this clonotype: The junction does not match germline at one end; this may be a read error. The CDR3 loop reads CSARSWGANFNGQFF. In nucleotides, the CDR3 is TGCAGTGCTAGATCGTGGGGGGCTAACTTCAATGGGCAGTTCTTC. V is TRBV20-1 and J is TRBJ2-1, with D possibly being TRBD1 or TRBD2 (6 bases each). Germline V gives CDR1 DFQATT, CDR2 SNEGSKA (reference sequence). The CDR3 runs 15 residues.

This clonotype was found a few times. The gene calls are TRBV3-1 and TRBJ2-1, with 8 bases that match TRBD2. Germline CDR1 and CDR2: LGHDT and YNNKEL (reference sequence). This CDR3 region has 20 residues. The junction had 16 bases not matched to a gene; V was cut back by 0 bases and J by 3 bases. CDR3 loop: CASSQDLDKSGGQVYNEQFF. The DNA for the CDR3 is TGTGCCAGCAGCCAAGATCTAGATAAATCGGGGGGGCAGGTCTACAATGAGCAGTTCTTC.

This clonotype was seen more than once but under ten times. The CDR3 protein is CASSDQMDTQYF. CDR3 DNA sequence: TGTGCCAGCAGTGATCAGATGGATACGCAGTATTTT. The chain combines TRBV7-2 with TRBJ2-3; D gene ambiguous. Germline V gene data show CDR1 as SGHTA and CDR2 as FQGNSA. The CDR3 runs 12 residues. Trimming took 6 bases from V and 6 from J, leaving 10 bases between them.

The rearrangement links TRBV12-5 to TRBJ2-5; 7 bases fit TRBD1. The germline V gene encodes CDR1 LGHNT and CDR2 FRNRAP. The J segment lost 0 bases and the V segment lost 3 bases, leaving 4 bases of the junction unmatched. CDR3 length: 15 residues. CDR3 sequence: CASGFWGQHQETQYF. CDR3 coding DNA: TGTGCTAGTGGTTTCTGGGGACAGCACCAAGAGACCCAGTACTTC.

This clonotype was detected only once. One end of the junction does not line up with germline, which may come from a read error. The chain employs TRBV28 and TRBJ1-2; 9 bases align to TRBD1. The CDR3 is made up of 17 amino acids. From germline, CDR1 is MDHEN and CDR2 SYDVKM. The CDR3 region is CASSLFLTGGGNYGYTF. The CDR3 bases are TGTGCCAGCAGCTTATTTCTAACAGGGGGCGGTAACTATGGCTACACCTTC.

The gene calls are TRBV12-3 or TRBV12-4 and TRBJ1-6, with 8 bases aligning to TRBD1. The CDR3 loop spans 15 amino acids. Trimming took 3 bases from V and 4 from J; bases not matched to a gene: 2. The DNA of the CDR3 is TGTGCCAGCAGTTTTGGGACAGGTTATAATTCACCCCTCCACTTT. It yields the protein CASSFGTGYNSPLHF.